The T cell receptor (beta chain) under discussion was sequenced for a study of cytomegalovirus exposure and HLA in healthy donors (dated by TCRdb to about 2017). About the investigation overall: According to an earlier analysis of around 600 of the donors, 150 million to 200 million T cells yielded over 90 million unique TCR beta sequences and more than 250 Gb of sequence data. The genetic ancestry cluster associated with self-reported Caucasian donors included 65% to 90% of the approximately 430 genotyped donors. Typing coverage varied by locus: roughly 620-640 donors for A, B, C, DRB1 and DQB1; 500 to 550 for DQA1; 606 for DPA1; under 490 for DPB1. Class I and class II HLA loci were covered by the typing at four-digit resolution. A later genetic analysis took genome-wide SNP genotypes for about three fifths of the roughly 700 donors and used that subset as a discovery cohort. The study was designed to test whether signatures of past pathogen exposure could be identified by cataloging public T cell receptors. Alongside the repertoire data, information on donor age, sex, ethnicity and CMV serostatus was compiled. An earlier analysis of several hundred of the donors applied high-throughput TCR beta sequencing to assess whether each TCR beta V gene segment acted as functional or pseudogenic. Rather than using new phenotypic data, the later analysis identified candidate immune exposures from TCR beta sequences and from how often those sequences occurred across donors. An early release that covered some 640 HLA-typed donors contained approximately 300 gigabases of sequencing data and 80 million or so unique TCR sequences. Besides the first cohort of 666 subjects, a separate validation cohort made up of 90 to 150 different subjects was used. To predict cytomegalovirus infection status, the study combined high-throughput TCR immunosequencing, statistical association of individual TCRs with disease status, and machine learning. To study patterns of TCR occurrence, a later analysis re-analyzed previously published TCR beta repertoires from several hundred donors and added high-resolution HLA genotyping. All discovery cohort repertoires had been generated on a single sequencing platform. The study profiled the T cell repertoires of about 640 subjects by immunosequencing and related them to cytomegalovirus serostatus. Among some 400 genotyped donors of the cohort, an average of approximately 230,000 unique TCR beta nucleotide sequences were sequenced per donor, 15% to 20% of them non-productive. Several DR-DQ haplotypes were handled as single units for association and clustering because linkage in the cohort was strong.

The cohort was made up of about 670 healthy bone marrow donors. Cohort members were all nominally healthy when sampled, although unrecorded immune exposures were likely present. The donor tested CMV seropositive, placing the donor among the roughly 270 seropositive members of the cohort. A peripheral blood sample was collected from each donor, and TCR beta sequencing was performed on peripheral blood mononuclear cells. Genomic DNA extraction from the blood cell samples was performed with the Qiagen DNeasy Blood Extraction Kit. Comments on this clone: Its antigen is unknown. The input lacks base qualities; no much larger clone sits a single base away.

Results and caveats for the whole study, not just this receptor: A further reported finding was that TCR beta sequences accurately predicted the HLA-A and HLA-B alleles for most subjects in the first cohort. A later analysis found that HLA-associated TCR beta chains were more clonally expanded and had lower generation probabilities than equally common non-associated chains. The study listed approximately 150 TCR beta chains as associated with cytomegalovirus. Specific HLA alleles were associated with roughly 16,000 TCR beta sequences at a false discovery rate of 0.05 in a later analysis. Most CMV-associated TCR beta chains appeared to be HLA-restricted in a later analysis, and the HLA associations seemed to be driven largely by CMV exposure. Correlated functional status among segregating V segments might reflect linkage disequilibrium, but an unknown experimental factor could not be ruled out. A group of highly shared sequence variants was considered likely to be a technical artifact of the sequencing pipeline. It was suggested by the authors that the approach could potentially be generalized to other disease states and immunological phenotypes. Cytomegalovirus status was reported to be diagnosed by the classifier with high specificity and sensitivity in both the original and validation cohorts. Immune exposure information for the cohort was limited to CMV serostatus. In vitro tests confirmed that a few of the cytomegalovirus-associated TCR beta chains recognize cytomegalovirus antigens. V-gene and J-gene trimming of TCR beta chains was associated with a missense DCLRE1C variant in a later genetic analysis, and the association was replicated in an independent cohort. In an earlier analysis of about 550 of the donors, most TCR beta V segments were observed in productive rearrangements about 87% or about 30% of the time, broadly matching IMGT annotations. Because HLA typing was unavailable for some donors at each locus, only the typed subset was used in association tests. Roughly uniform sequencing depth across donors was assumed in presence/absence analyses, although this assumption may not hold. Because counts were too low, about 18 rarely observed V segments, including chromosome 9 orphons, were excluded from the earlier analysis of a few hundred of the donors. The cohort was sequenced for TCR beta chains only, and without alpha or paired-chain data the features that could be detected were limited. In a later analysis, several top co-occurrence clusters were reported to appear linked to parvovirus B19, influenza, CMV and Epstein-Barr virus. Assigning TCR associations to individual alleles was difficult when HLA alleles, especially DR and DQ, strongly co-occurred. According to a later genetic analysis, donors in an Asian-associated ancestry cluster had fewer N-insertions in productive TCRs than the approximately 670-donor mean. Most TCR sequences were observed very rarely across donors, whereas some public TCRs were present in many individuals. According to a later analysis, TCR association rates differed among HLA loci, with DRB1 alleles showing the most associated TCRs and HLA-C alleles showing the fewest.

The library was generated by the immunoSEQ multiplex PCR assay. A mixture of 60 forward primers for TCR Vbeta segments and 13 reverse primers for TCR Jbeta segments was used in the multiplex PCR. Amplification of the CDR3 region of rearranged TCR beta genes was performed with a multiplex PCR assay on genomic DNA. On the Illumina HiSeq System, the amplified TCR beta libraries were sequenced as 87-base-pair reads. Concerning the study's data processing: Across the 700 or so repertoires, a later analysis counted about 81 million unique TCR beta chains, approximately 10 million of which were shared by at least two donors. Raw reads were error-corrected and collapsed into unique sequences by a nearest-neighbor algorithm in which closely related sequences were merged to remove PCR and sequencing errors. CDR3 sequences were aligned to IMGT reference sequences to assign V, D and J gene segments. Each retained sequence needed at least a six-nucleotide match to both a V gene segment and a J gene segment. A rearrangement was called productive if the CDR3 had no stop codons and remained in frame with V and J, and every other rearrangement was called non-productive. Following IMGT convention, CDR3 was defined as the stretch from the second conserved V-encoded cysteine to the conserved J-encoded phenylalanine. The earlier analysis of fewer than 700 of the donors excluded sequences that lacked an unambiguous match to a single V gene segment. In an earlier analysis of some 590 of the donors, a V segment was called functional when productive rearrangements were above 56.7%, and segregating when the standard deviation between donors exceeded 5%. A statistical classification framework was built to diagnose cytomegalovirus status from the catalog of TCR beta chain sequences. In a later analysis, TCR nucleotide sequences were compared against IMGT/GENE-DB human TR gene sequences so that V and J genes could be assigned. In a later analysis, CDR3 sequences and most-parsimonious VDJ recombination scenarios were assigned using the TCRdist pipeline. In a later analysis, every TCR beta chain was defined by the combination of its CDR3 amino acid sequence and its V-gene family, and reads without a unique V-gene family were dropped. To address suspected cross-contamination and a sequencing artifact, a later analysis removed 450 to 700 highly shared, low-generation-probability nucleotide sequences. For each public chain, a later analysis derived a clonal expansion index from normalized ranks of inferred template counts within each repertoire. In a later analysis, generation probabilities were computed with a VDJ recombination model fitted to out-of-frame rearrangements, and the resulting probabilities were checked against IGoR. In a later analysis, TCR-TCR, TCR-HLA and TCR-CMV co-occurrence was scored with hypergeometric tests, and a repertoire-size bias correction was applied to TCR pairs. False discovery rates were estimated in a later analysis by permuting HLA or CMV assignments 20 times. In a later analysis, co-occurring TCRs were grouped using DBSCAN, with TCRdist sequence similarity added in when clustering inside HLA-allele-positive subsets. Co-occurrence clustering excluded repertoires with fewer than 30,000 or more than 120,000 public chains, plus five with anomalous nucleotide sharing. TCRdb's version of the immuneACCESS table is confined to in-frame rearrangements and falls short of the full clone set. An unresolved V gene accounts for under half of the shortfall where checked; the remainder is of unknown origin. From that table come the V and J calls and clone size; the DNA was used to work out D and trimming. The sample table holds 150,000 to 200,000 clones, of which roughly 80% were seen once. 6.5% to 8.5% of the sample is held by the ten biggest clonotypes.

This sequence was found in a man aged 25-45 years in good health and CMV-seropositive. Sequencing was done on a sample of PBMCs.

Here the CDR3 is given as CASSYGTPSNQPQHF. The base sequence is TGTGCCAGCAGCTACGGGACACCTAGCAATCAGCCCCAGCATTTT. The V gene is TRBV7-2 and the J gene is TRBJ1-5; the D gene is perhaps TRBD1, from 6 matching bases. A distance of 10 bases separates the germline ends of V and J, which lose 4 bases and 0 bases respectively. CDR1 and CDR2, looked up from the germline V gene, are SGHTA and FQGNSA. The cysteine opens and the phenylalanine closes a CDR3 of 15 amino acids. Only the CDR3 DNA stays, 45 bases, in frame from base 1.